Presented here are 17 T cell receptor beta chains from one specimen sequenced in a study of radiation and T cells in renal cell carcinoma. TCRdb keeps only in-frame clones here, not all; method: immunoSEQ multiplex PCR. The data show tens of thousands of clones, with approximately 84% seen just once and 30% to 35% held by the top ten. Sample time point: blood 4 weeks post-SBRT, at nephrectomy. Noted treatment: 15 Gy SBRT to primary tumor, nephrectomy 4 weeks later. Sequencing was performed on blood, taken from a patient whose treatment included radiotherapy and nephrectomy. All receptors derive from a man in his 60s with renal cell carcinoma.

This clone occurred a few times. The same CDR3 is also encoded by other DNA sequences in this sample. The chain is built from TRBV19 and TRBJ2-1, with 9 bases matching TRBD2. CDR3 length: 15 amino acids. Germline trimming cut 1 base from V and 2 bases from J; bases unmatched to any gene: 0. Germline CDR1 LNHDA, CDR2 SQIVND (reference sequence). CDR3 nucleotide sequence: TGTGCCAGTAGTATAGGGACTAGCGCCTACAATGAGCAGTTCTTC. As protein: CASSIGTSAYNEQFF.

In DNA, the CDR3 is TGTGCCAGCAGCACCGCTAGCGGGAGCCAGTACGAGCAGTACTTC. Amino acids: CASSTASGSQYEQYF. The genes are TRBV7-2 and TRBJ2-7; the match to TRBD2 covers 10 bases. CDR3 length: 15 amino acids. From germline, CDR1 is SGHTA and CDR2 FQGNSA. V gave up 5 bases and J gave up 4 bases; unmatched junction bases: 8.

This clone was detected a few times. The V and J genes are TRBV7-2 and TRBJ1-6, with a possible D match to TRBD1 (6 bases). The CDR3 covers 14 residues. V gave up 5 bases and J gave up 4 bases, with 9 bases separating them. CDR1 is SGHTA, CDR2 FQGNSA, per germline. CDR3 in amino acids: CASSLQGYNSPLHF. CDR3 DNA: TGTGCCAGCAGCCTTCAGGGGTATAATTCACCCCTCCACTTT. Looking up the rest from reference TRBV7-2 and TRBJ1-6 gives the full variable domain: GAGVSQSPSNKVTEKGKDVELRCDPISGHTALYWYRQSLGQGLEFLIYFQGNSAPDKSGLPSDRFSAERTGGSVSTLTIQRTQQEDSAVYLCASSLQGYNSPLHFGNGTRLTVT.

V gene TRBV2 combines with J gene TRBJ1-2; 8 nucleotides align to TRBD1. There are 11 residues in the CDR3. The germline gives CDR1 SNHLY, CDR2 FYNNEI. The CDR3 region is CATGGNYGYTF. The DNA of the CDR3 is TGTGCTACAGGGGGAAACTATGGCTACACCTTC.

The chain couples TRBV5-4 to TRBJ1-1; no firm D call. Germline V CDR1 and CDR2: SGHNT, YYREEE (reference sequence). Trimming shortened V by 4 bases and J by 5 bases, and 12 bases separated the two germline ends. The length of the CDR3 is 13 residues. CDR3 sequence: CASSILGRTEAFF. The CDR3 DNA follows: TGTGCCAGCAGCATACTTGGGAGGACTGAAGCTTTCTTT.

The genes are TRBV14 and TRBJ2-7; TRBD1 is a possible D gene (5 bases). This CDR3 is built from 13 residues. The V end lost 3 bases, the J end lost 6 bases, and 12 bases lay between the germline ends. Per germline, CDR1 SGHDN and CDR2 FVKESK. DNA for the CDR3: TGTGCCAGCAGCCAGTCAGGGCGAGGCGAGCAGTACTTC. Translated, it gives CASSQSGRGEQYF.

Concerning this clone itself: Other DNA sequences in the sample encode the same CDR3. The chain links TRBV29-1 to TRBJ2-7, with TRBD2 identical over 10 bases. This CDR3 comprises 13 residues. Germline assignment: CDR1 SQVTM and CDR2 ANQGSEA. J gave up 2 bases and V 5 bases, and 3 bases lay outside the gene matches. The CDR3 DNA is TGCAGCGTTACCGGGACTAGCGCCTACGAGCAGTACTTC. Residues: CSVTGTSAYEQYF.

The V gene is TRBV30, the J gene TRBJ2-1, with 7 positions matching TRBD1. CDR1 and CDR2 (germline): GTSNPN, SVGIG (reference sequence). The V and J ends lost 2 bases and 2 bases, in that order; junction bases with no gene match: 15. CDR3 length equals 18 residues. This CDR3 reads CAWSRPGGAWSAYNEQFF. In DNA, the CDR3 is TGTGCCTGGAGTAGGCCAGGGGGTGCGTGGTCGGCCTACAATGAGCAGTTCTTC.

V usage is TRBV7-6 and J usage is TRBJ2-2; D is uncertain. With 6 bases removed from V and 6 bases from J, the gap between germline ends came to 11 bases. Germline assignment: CDR1 SGHVS and CDR2 FNYEAQ. This CDR3 spans 13 amino acids. This chain's CDR3 is CASSLLGAGELFF. The CDR3 DNA is TGTGCCAGCAGTTTGCTAGGAGCCGGGGAGCTGTTTTTT.

V is TRBV19 and J is TRBJ2-7, with TRBD2 matching over 9 bases. The CDR3 is made up of 13 amino acids. Germline lookup yields CDR1 LNHDA and CDR2 SQIVND (reference sequence). The trim removed 7 bases at V and 12 bases at J, leaving 13 bases unmatched. The CDR3 protein is CASTSAGTSIPYF. CDR3 nucleotide sequence: TGTGCCAGTACCTCCGCCGGGACTAGCATTCCGTACTTC.

The chain has TRBV27 and TRBJ1-1; the D gene is possibly TRBD1 (5 bases). The CDR3 sequence is 15 residues long. V lost 3 bases, J lost 1 base, and 12 bases lay in between. Germline CDR1 MNHEY, CDR2 SMNVEV (reference sequence). DNA for the CDR3: TGTGCCAGCAGTTTCCATGGGGCTCCGAACACTGAAGCTTTCTTT. It specifies CASSFHGAPNTEAFF.

This clone turned up a few times. Here the CDR3 DNA reads TGTGCCAGCAGGACAGGGACTAATGAAAAACTGTTTTTT. This encodes CASRTGTNEKLFF. The chain combines TRBV10-3 with TRBJ1-4; 8 bases line up with TRBD1. This CDR3 is built from 13 residues. J gave up 2 bases and V 10 bases, and 3 bases lay outside the gene matches. Germline V CDR1 and CDR2: ENHRY, SYGVKD.

This rearrangement joins TRBV25-1 to TRBJ2-7, with TRBD1 matching over 7 bases. This CDR3 is built from 15 residues. Losses at the gene ends were 4 bases for V and 4 bases for J; bases not matched to a gene: 10. Germline V gene sequence: CDR1 MGHDK, CDR2 SYGVNS. In nucleotides, the CDR3 is TGTGCCAGCAGTGGCTCAAACAGGGGAAGGTACGAGCAGTACTTC. Translation: CASSGSNRGRYEQYF.

This chain joins TRBV28 and TRBJ2-3; 9 bases fit TRBD1. After removal of 5 bases from V and 4 bases from J, the junction contained 4 bases not matched to a gene. In germline, CDR1 is MDHEN, CDR2 SYDVKM. This CDR3 region has 14 residues. The CDR3 loop is CASSPQGASDTQYF. In DNA, the CDR3 is TGTGCCAGCAGTCCACAGGGGGCGTCAGATACGCAGTATTTT.

The chain combines TRBV27 with TRBJ2-5; 9 bases fit TRBD2. In germline, CDR1 is MNHEY, CDR2 SMNVEV (reference sequence). This CDR3 comprises 17 residues. V lost 6 bases and J lost 2; bases outside the gene matches: 13. The CDR3 nucleotides are TGTGCCAGCAGCCTTACCCGACTAGCGGCCCAACAAGAGACCCAGTACTTC. Its protein is CASSLTRLAAQQETQYF.

V and J are TRBV5-4 and TRBJ2-1; no reliable D call. The CDR3 contains 14 residues. CDR1 is SGHNT, CDR2 YYREEE, per germline (reference sequence). V lost 5 bases and J 0 bases, leaving 9 bases between the germline ends. The CDR3 nucleotides are TGTGCCAGCAGTGTCGAGAGCTCCTACAATGAGCAGTTCTTC. Its translation is CASSVESSYNEQFF.

The chain recombines TRBV30 with TRBJ2-2; perhaps TRBD1 as D (7 bases). The CDR3 totals 16 residues. Trimming shortened V by 2 bases and J by 4 bases, and 17 bases separated the two germline ends. Germline V gene sequence: CDR1 GTSNPN, CDR2 SVGIG (reference sequence). The CDR3 protein is CAWSTRQGGGTGELFF. The CDR3, as DNA: TGTGCCTGGAGTACAAGGCAGGGGGGAGGCACCGGGGAGCTGTTTTTT. Filled out from reference TRBV30 and TRBJ2-2, the complete variable domain reads SQTIHQWPATLVQPVGSPLSLECTVEGTSNPNLYWYRQAAGRGLQLLFYSVGIGQISSEVPQNLSASRPQDRQFILSSKKLLLSDSGFYLCAWSTRQGGGTGELFFGEGSRLTVL.